This paragraph covers one T cell receptor beta chain sequence. The V gene's germline CDR1 is SGHTA and CDR2 FQGNSA. The CDR3 loop spans 14 amino acids. The V gene lost 4 bases and the J gene lost 4 bases, with 13 bases spanning the gap. This sample was taken from a study of blood T cell repertoires in COVID-19. At the level of the study: Some COVID-19 samples were acute and others convalescent; all came from the United States, Italy and Spain. In each case, the material was cDNA or gDNA derived from T cells, B-cell-depleted T cells, or PBMCs.

Per the original methods: Scientists estimated how many nucleated cells there were by amplifying reference gene primers. Only in-frame clones appear in the TCRdb table, and some are missing; sequencing was by immunoSEQ multiplex PCR. That table supplies the V and J calls and clone size; D and trimming were determined from the DNA. The profile covers 60,000 to 70,000 clones, with roughly 85% appearing a single time and around 2.9% taken by the ten largest. The specimen sequenced was peripheral blood. The clonotype originates from a man older than 75 with acute or convalescent COVID-19. The chain joins TRBV7-2 to TRBJ1-2; D may be TRBD1 (6 bases). The DNA for the CDR3 is TGTGCCAGCAGCTCACGGGACACCGCCTATGGCTACACCTTC. Translated, it gives CASSSRDTAYGYTF.